This T cell receptor (beta chain) was documented in a study of cytomegalovirus exposure and HLA in healthy donors. Whole-study results and caveats: Most of the CMV-associated TCR beta chains (in a later analysis) appeared to be HLA-restricted. With later analysis, a missense DCLRE1C variant became linked to TCR beta V- and J-gene trimming. What was likely a sequencing artifact was a cluster of highly shared sequence variants.

The PCR made use of 60 Vbeta and 13 Jbeta primers. Method: immunoSEQ multiplex PCR; TCRdb's copy keeps in-frame clones and lacks some. The table lists approximately 42,000 clones. For this clone: The antigen is undetermined.

The source material was PBMCs. The sequence was obtained from a male donor in good health and CMV-seronegative.

CDR3 nucleotide sequence: TGTGCCAGCACCCGGATAGCGGGAGCCAGAGAGACCCAGTACTTC. It specifies CASTRIAGARETQYF. The chain is built from TRBV11-2 and TRBJ2-5, with 9 bases identical to TRBD2. V shed 7 bases, J shed 4 bases, and the junction held 10 bases outside the gene matches. The germline V gene encodes CDR1 SGHAT and CDR2 FQNNGV. This CDR3 is built from 15 residues.